Listed here are 2 T cell receptor beta chains from one sample, sequenced in a study of T cells expressing NK-cell markers. From its re-call of the 5' RACE reads, TCRdb lists each CDR3 protein once, without DNA. This sample lists 550,000 to 600,000 distinct CDR3 sequences; its ten largest clones have roughly 3.6%. Input material: blood T cells: a sorted CD56 or NKG2C T cell subset, CD4+ or CD8+ T cells, or bulk PBMC T cells (not recorded which). These receptors were obtained from a man younger than 35 in good health.

The rearrangement joins TRBV6-1 to TRBJ2-3; the TCRdb D gene call, TRBD1, has no DNA to confirm it. The length of the CDR3 is 13 residues. CDR1 is MNHNS, CDR2 SASEGT, per germline. CDR3 sequence reads: CASRRQSTDTQYF.

The chain employs TRBV7-9 and TRBJ2-5; TCRdb reports TRBD2, a call that lacks DNA to check it against. The CDR3 is 14 residues long. Looked up from germline, CDR1 is SEHNR and CDR2 is FQNEAQ (reference sequence). CDR3 in amino acids: CASSSRLALETQYF.